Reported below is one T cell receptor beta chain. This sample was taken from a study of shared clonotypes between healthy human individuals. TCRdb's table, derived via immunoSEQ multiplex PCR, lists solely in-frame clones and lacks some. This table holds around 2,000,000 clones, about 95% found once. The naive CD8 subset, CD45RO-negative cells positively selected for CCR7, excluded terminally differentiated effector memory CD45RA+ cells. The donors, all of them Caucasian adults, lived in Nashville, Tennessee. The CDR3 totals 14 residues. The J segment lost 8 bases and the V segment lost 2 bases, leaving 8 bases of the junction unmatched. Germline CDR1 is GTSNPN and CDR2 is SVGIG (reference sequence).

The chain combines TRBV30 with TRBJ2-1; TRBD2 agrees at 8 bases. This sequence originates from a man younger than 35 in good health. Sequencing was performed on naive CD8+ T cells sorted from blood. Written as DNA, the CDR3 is TGTGCCTGGAGTAAACTAGCGGCCGGCCATGAGCAGTTCTTC. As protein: CAWSKLAAGHEQFF. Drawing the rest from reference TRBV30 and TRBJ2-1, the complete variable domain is SQTIHQWPATLVQPVGSPLSLECTVEGTSNPNLYWYRQAAGRGLQLLFYSVGIGQISSEVPQNLSASRPQDRQFILSSKKLLLSDSGFYLCAWSKLAAGHEQFFGPGTRLTVL.